One sample yielded the 28 T cell receptor beta chains listed below, sequenced in a study of radiation and T cells in renal cell carcinoma (dated by TCRdb to 2019 to 2021). Interpreted using the paper, the time point label stands for: baseline pretreatment blood. This sample's treatment or condition label indicates: 15 Gy SBRT to primary tumor, nephrectomy 4 weeks later. Libraries were built with the immunoSEQ multiplex PCR assay. In TCRdb, the immuneACCESS table is reduced to in-frame sequences with V and J assigned. These tables do not hold every clone; where another copy was compared, an unresolved V gene accounts for under half, and the others remain unexplained. A total of 120,000 to 150,000 clones appear in this sample, roughly 90% of them only once. 3.5% to 5% of the sample is in the top ten clones. This material consisted of blood, taken from a patient whose treatment included radiotherapy and nephrectomy. The receptors stem from a woman between 65 and 79 years old with renal cell carcinoma.

The rearrangement links TRBV2 to TRBJ2-2; maybe TRBD1 (6 bases). Per the germline V gene, CDR1 is SNHLY and CDR2 is FYNNEI. Trimming left V 0 bases short and J 0 bases short, with 8 bases between. The CDR3 has 16 amino acids. CDR3 loop: CASSEARGSNTGELFF. The CDR3 region has the DNA TGTGCCAGCAGTGAAGCGAGGGGGTCGAACACCGGGGAGCTGTTTTTT.

This clone was recorded a few times. This chain connects TRBV19 to TRBJ1-1, with D possibly being TRBD1 (6 bases). This CDR3 region has 15 residues. Trimming pared 5 bases from V and 4 bases from J, leaving 17 bases between. CDR1 LNHDA and CDR2 SQIVND come from the germline V gene (reference sequence). CDR3 sequence: CASSAVVGGSTEAFF. Written as DNA, the CDR3 is TGTGCCAGTAGTGCCGTAGTAGGGGGTAGCACTGAAGCTTTCTTT.

The chain recombines TRBV5-6 with TRBJ2-4; the D gene could be TRBD1 or TRBD2 (5 bases each). This CDR3 has 16 residues. The V end was cut by 4 bases, the J end by 3 bases, with 17 bases between. In germline, CDR1 is SGHDT, CDR2 YYEEEE. The CDR3 reads CASSAGTLFGKNIQYF. CDR3 sequence (DNA): TGTGCCAGCAGCGCCGGGACCCTCTTCGGCAAAAACATTCAGTACTTC.

The V call is TRBV30, the J call TRBJ1-5; 8 bases map to TRBD1. CDR3 length: 17 amino acids. V was clipped by 2 bases and J by 2 bases; unmatched bases: 11. The germline gives CDR1 GTSNPN, CDR2 SVGIG (reference sequence). The CDR3 DNA is TGTGCCTGGAGTCTTCGGACAGGGAATCTAGGCAATCAGCCCCAGCATTTT. This sequence encodes CAWSLRTGNLGNQPQHF.

The chain carries TRBV4-2 and TRBJ2-1; D unclear. CDR1 is LGHNA, CDR2 YNFKEQ, per germline. The CDR3 contains 15 residues. V dropped 0 bases and J dropped 8 bases, with 14 bases sitting between them. The CDR3 nucleotides read TGTGCCAGCAGCCAAGATCCGGCCAGCGTCTATGAGCAGTTCTTC. This translates into CASSQDPASVYEQFF.

The chain couples TRBV5-4 to TRBJ1-6, with TRBD1 identical over 7 bases. The CDR3 is 14 residues long. V shed 7 bases, J shed 13 bases, and the junction held 14 bases outside the gene matches. From germline, CDR1 is SGHNT and CDR2 YYREEE (reference sequence). The CDR3 here is CASRGGGALTPLHF. CDR3 nucleotides: TGTGCCAGCCGAGGAGGGGGCGCTCTGACCCCCCTCCACTTT.

The rearrangement links TRBV11-1 to TRBJ1-1; D remains ambiguous. The CDR3 consists of 16 residues. CDR1 SGHAT and CDR2 FQDESV come from the germline V gene (reference sequence). Trimming left V 2 bases short and J 0 bases short, with 13 bases between. DNA of the CDR3: TGTGCCAGCAGCTTAAATCAAGCTGGAGTGAACACTGAAGCTTTCTTT. This gives the protein CASSLNQAGVNTEAFF.

This clone was counted only a few times. The genes are TRBV19 and TRBJ1-5, with 8 bases lining up with TRBD1. With V trimmed by 5 bases and J by 9 bases, 9 bases remained unmatched. CDR1 and CDR2 (germline): LNHDA, SQIVND (reference sequence). This CDR3 is built from 14 residues. This CDR3 is CASSAGQGVRPQHF. The CDR3 DNA is TGTGCCAGTAGTGCCGGACAGGGCGTTCGGCCCCAGCATTTT.

This chain links TRBV5-1 with TRBJ2-3; the match to TRBD1 covers 11 bases. This CDR3 contains 19 residues. From germline, CDR1 is SGHRS and CDR2 YFSETQ. V shed 4 bases, J shed 0 bases, and the junction held 13 bases outside the gene matches. CDR3 protein: CASSLRGQGVFSSTDTQYF. Written as DNA, the CDR3 is TGCGCCAGCAGCCTAAGGGGACAGGGGGTCTTTTCTAGCACAGATACGCAGTATTTT.

As for this clone: Other DNA sequences in the sample encode the same CDR3. CDR3 protein: CASSGTGGFNQPQHF. The CDR3 DNA reads as TGTGCCAGCAGTGGGACAGGGGGGTTCAATCAGCCCCAGCATTTT. V is TRBV6-1 and J is TRBJ1-5, with 10 bases identical to TRBD1. V lost 4 bases, J lost 3 bases, and 3 bases stayed unmatched. This CDR3 is 15 amino acids long. Germline CDR1 is MNHNS and CDR2 is SASEGT.

The V call is TRBV7-2, the J call TRBJ1-6, with D hard to call. Deletions cut 0 bases from V and 7 bases from J, with 7 bases between. This CDR3 is built from 14 residues. The germline CDR1 and CDR2 sequences are SGHTA and FQGNSA. The CDR3 nucleotides are TGTGCCAGCAGCTTAGCGCAGAAGAATTCACCCCTCCACTTT. The encoded protein is CASSLAQKNSPLHF.

The chain employs TRBV5-1 and TRBJ2-5; 7 bases align to TRBD2. In germline, CDR1 is SGHRS, CDR2 YFSETQ. CDR3 size: 16 residues. V was clipped by 4 bases and J by 1 base; unmatched bases: 10. CDR3 residues: CASSRGRAGFQETQYF. CDR3 coding DNA: TGCGCCAGCAGCAGGGGACGAGCGGGGTTCCAAGAGACCCAGTACTTC. Combining the CDR3 with reference TRBV5-1 and TRBJ2-5 gives the whole variable domain KAGVTQTPRYLIKTRGQQVTLSCSPISGHRSVSWYQQTPGQGLQFLFEYFSETQRNKGNFPGRFSGRQFSNSRSEMNVSTLELGDSALYLCASSRGRAGFQETQYFGPGTRLLVL.

The chain joins TRBV7-3 to TRBJ1-6; D perhaps matches TRBD1 (5 bases). CDR1 and CDR2 from the germline V gene are SGHTA and FQGTGA. V was pared by 2 bases and J by 8 bases, with 13 bases between. The CDR3 length is 15 residues. The CDR3 spells CASSLFGGDYSPLHF. CDR3 DNA: TGTGCCAGCAGCTTATTCGGGGGTGATTATTCACCCCTCCACTTT.

The gene calls are TRBV5-6 and TRBJ2-7; tentatively, D is TRBD2 (6 bases). Germline V lookup: CDR1 SGHDT, CDR2 YYEEEE. This CDR3 has 17 residues. The V gene lost 1 base and the J gene lost 0 bases, with 17 bases spanning the gap. Written as DNA, the CDR3 is TGTGCCAGCAGCTTGCGGATCGGGACTCTCACCTCCTACGAGCAGTACTTC. This gives the protein CASSLRIGTLTSYEQYF.

The gene calls are TRBV7-9 and TRBJ2-2; 13 nucleotides agree with TRBD2. This CDR3 spans 15 amino acids. Germline assignment: CDR1 SEHNR and CDR2 FQNEAQ (reference sequence). V trimming: 4 bases; J trimming: 6 bases; junction bases outside the gene matches: 2. The CDR3 DNA reads TGTGCCAGCAGCTCCGGGACTAGCGGGGCCGGGGAGCTGTTTTTT. Translation: CASSSGTSGAGELFF.

The chain uses TRBV18 and TRBJ1-5; no definite D call. Per the germline V gene, CDR1 is KGHSH and CDR2 is LQKENI. Trimming stripped 2 bases from V and 5 bases from J, with 7 bases between. This CDR3 is 13 amino acids long. CDR3 region: CASSPSWDQPQHF. The CDR3 region has the DNA TGTGCCAGCTCACCATCCTGGGATCAGCCCCAGCATTTT. Based on the CDR3 plus reference TRBV18 and TRBJ1-5, the full variable domain is NAGVMQNPRHLVRRRGQEARLRCSPMKGHSHVYWYRQLPEEGLKFMVYLQKENIIDESGMPKERFSAEFPKEGPSILRIQQVVRGDSAAYFCASSPSWDQPQHFGDGTRLSIL.

This chain uses TRBV30 with TRBJ1-3; D unresolved. V was clipped by 3 bases and J by 8 bases, with 14 bases between them. The CDR3 extends over 13 amino acids. Germline CDR1 reads GTSNPN; CDR2 reads SVGIG (reference sequence). The CDR3 DNA reads as TGTGCCTGGAGCTTGGGGTCAACGGACACCATATATTTT. This translates into CAWSLGSTDTIYF.

V gene TRBV19 combines with J gene TRBJ2-3; 9 bases match TRBD1. This CDR3 is built from 15 residues. V lost 8 bases to trimming and J lost 4 bases; unmatched junction nucleotides: 10. Germline assignment: CDR1 LNHDA and CDR2 SQIVND (reference sequence). The CDR3 DNA sequence: TGTGCCAGTGGACTACAGGGGGCGTTGGCAGATACGCAGTATTTT. Protein sequence: CASGLQGALADTQYF. Full variable domain (outside the CDR3, taken from reference TRBV19 and TRBJ2-3): DGGITQSPKYLFRKEGQNVTLSCEQNLNHDAMYWYRQDPGQGLRLIYYSQIVNDFQKGDIAEGYSVSREKKESFPLTVTSAQKNPTAFYLCASGLQGALADTQYFGPGTRLTVL.

With respect to this clone: This sample includes further DNA sequences coding for the same CDR3. The chain carries TRBV5-1 and TRBJ1-1; no definite D call. Germline V lookup: CDR1 SGHRS, CDR2 YFSETQ. The CDR3 is 14 amino acids. V was trimmed by 0 bases and J by 0 bases, leaving 6 bases between them. The CDR3 here is CASSLDGMNTEAFF. For the CDR3, the DNA is TGCGCCAGCAGCTTGGACGGGATGAACACTGAAGCTTTCTTT.

This rearrangement joins TRBV11-3 to TRBJ1-1; 9 bases align to TRBD1. Trimming removed 3 bases from V and 6 bases from J; junction bases left unmatched: 5. This CDR3 is 14 amino acids long. Germline V lookup: CDR1 SGHNT, CDR2 YENEEA. The CDR3 loop reads CASSLGQGGPEAFF. The CDR3 DNA reads TGTGCCAGCAGCTTGGGACAGGGCGGCCCTGAAGCTTTCTTT.

As concerns this clone: Distinct nucleotide sequences in the sample also encode this CDR3. The CDR3 DNA reads as TGTGCCAGTAGTATCGGGCCCTACAATGAGCAGTTCTTC. Protein: CASSIGPYNEQFF. The chain carries TRBV19 and TRBJ2-1; D call uncertain. Germline V gene data show CDR1 as LNHDA and CDR2 as SQIVND (reference sequence). This CDR3 spans 13 amino acids. Between the trimmed V and J ends, which lost 3 bases and 2 bases, there was a span of 5 bases.

In this sample, this clone turned up a few times. V usage is TRBV5-1 and J usage is TRBJ1-4; no clear D gene. The CDR3 is made up of 13 amino acids. Germline CDR1 reads SGHRS; CDR2 reads YFSETQ. The V end was cut by 0 bases, the J end by 4 bases, with 4 bases between. CDR3 loop: CASSLGFNEKLFF. The CDR3 DNA reads TGCGCCAGCAGCTTGGGGTTTAATGAAAAACTGTTTTTT.

The rearrangement joins TRBV5-1 to TRBJ1-2, with D hard to call. V was shortened by 2 bases and J by 2 bases, with 7 bases between the two germline ends. From germline, CDR1 is SGHRS and CDR2 YFSETQ. The CDR3 covers 13 residues. The CDR3 sequence: CASSFGRNYGYTF. CDR3 nucleotide sequence: TGCGCCAGCAGCTTCGGAAGAAACTATGGCTACACCTTC.

This sequence joins TRBV4-3 and TRBJ1-4; possible D gene TRBD1, 5 bases. Germline CDR1 and CDR2: LGHNA and YSLEER. The CDR3 covers 15 residues. V gave up 4 bases and J gave up 4 bases, with 13 bases separating them. CDR3 in DNA: TGCGCCAGCAGCCGAGGGGTTTCGGGTAATGAAAAACTGTTTTTT. It specifies CASSRGVSGNEKLFF.

The J gene is TRBJ2-2, the V gene TRBV4-2; TRBD2 agrees at 11 bases. J was trimmed by 4 bases and V by 2 bases; bases with no gene match: 9. CDR1 LGHNA and CDR2 YNFKEQ come from the germline V gene. There are 18 residues in the CDR3. The CDR3 DNA sequence: TGTGCCAGCAGCCAACCCAACCCTAGCGGGGGGCGCACCGGGGAGCTGTTTTTT. It translates to CASSQPNPSGGRTGELFF.

This clone occurred once. The chain has TRBV2 and TRBJ1-2; D is uncertain. There are 14 residues in the CDR3. V was shortened by 1 base and J by 5 bases, with 11 bases between the two germline ends. Germline V lookup: CDR1 SNHLY, CDR2 FYNNEI. As DNA, the CDR3 is TGTGCCAGCAGTGAAGGGCAGGCCGTATATGGCTACACCTTC. Its translation is CASSEGQAVYGYTF. The complete variable domain, with remaining parts taken from reference TRBV2 and TRBJ1-2, reads EPEVTQTPSHQVTQMGQEVILRCVPISNHLYFYWYRQILGQKVEFLVSFYNNEISEKSEIFDDQFSVERPDGSNFTLKIRSTKLEDSAMYFCASSEGQAVYGYTFGSGTRLTVV.

The chain recombines TRBV5-1 with TRBJ2-5, with 10 bases identical to TRBD1. Germline trimming cut 1 base from V and 5 bases from J; bases unmatched to any gene: 8. The CDR3 runs 16 residues. CDR1 and CDR2 (germline): SGHRS, YFSETQ. CDR3 nucleotides: TGCGCCAGCAGCTTGTCCGAGACAGGGGGCTCGGAGACCCAGTACTTC. This sequence encodes CASSLSETGGSETQYF.

This clone was detected once. V is TRBV10-3 and J is TRBJ2-5; no clear D gene. This CDR3 contains 12 residues. Trimming left V 1 base short and J 1 base short, with 1 base between. Per the germline V gene, CDR1 is ENHRY and CDR2 is SYGVKD. CDR3 sequence reads: CAISEFQETQYF. The CDR3 bases are TGTGCCATCAGTGAGTTCCAAGAGACCCAGTACTTC.